This T cell receptor beta chain was found in a study of blood T cell repertoires in COVID-19. The wider study: Material from acute and convalescent COVID-19 was sourced from the United States, Italy and Spain. Sources were T cells, B-cell-depleted T cells, or PBMCs; the material itself was cDNA or gDNA.

In the study's own analysis: Amplification from reference gene primers served as the basis for estimated nucleated cell counts. This table comes from immunoSEQ multiplex PCR, and its TCRdb copy is limited to in-frame clones, with some not included. From that table come the V and J calls and clone size; the DNA was used to work out D and trimming. Among 100,000 to 150,000 clones listed, about 70% were seen once. The clonotype was recovered from a man aged 55-75 years with acute or convalescent COVID-19. The sequenced material came from peripheral blood.

The CDR3 loop is CASSGRQGEDTQYF. CDR3 sequence (DNA): TGTGCCAGCAGCGGGAGGCAGGGGGAAGATACGCAGTATTTT. The V gene is TRBV5-5, the J gene TRBJ2-3; D is possibly TRBD1 (7 bases). The CDR3 totals 14 residues. Germline lookup yields CDR1 SGHKS and CDR2 YYEKEE (reference sequence). V lost 4 bases, J lost 5 bases, and 14 bases lay in between.